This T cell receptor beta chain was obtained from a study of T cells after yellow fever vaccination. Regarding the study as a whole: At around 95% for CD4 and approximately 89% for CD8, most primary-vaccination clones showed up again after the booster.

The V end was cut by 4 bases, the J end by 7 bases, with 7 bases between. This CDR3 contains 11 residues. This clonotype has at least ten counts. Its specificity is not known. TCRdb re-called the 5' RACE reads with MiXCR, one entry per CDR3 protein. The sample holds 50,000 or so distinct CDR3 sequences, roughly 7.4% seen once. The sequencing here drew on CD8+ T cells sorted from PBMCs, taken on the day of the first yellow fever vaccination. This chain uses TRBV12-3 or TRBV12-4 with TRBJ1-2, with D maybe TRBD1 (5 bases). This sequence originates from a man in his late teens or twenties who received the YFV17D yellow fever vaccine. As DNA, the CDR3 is TGTGCCAGCAGTTGGGGGGGTGGCTACACCTTC. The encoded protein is CASSWGGGYTF.